These 4 T cell receptor beta chains share one sample of origin, sequenced in a study of identical twins. TCRdb fed the 5' RACE reads into MiXCR, producing one record per CDR3 protein. Of 200,000 to 300,000 distinct CDR3 sequences detected, about 10% appear once; the ten largest clones hold 9% to 10%. The source material was memory T cells sorted from blood. The receptors shown here come from a man in his forties or fifties in good health.

The J gene is TRBJ2-7, the V gene TRBV6-2 or TRBV6-3; 7 bases match TRBD1. This CDR3 is built from 17 residues. Per the germline V gene, CDR1 is MNHEY and CDR2 is SVGEGT. After removal of 5 bases from V and 0 bases from J, the junction contained 13 bases not matched to a gene. The CDR3 spells CASSISVIGQDSYEQYF. The CDR3 region has the DNA TGTGCCAGCAGTATTTCCGTTATCGGACAGGACTCCTACGAGCAGTACTTC.

This clonotype appeared many times. V gene TRBV10-3 combines with J gene TRBJ2-3, with 7 bases identical to TRBD2. This CDR3 comprises 15 residues. V trimming: 4 bases; J trimming: 4 bases; junction bases outside the gene matches: 8. Germline V gene lookup returns CDR1 ENHRY and CDR2 SYGVKD. Here the CDR3 DNA reads TGTGCCATCAGTGTTGATGGGGAGGGCGCAGATACGCAGTATTTT. Translated: CAISVDGEGADTQYF.

This rearrangement joins TRBV19 to TRBJ2-3, with D maybe TRBD1 (7 bases). CDR1 is LNHDA, CDR2 SQIVND, per germline (reference sequence). This CDR3 is built from 14 residues. Trimming left V 3 bases short and J 5 bases short, with 12 bases between. The DNA of the CDR3 is TGTGCCAGTAGTATTCGGCAGGGGGGAGATACGCAGTATTTT. Its protein product is CASSIRQGGDTQYF.

At least ten counts were recorded for this clonotype. The V call is TRBV6-2 or TRBV6-3, the J call TRBJ2-7; 7 bases align to TRBD1. The CDR3 is made up of 12 amino acids. The germline gives CDR1 MNHEY, CDR2 SVGEGT. The ends lost 6 bases at V and 5 bases at J; junction bases unmatched: 4. CDR3 region: CASSRQGDEQYF. CDR3 DNA sequence: TGTGCCAGCAGCAGACAGGGAGACGAGCAGTACTTC.